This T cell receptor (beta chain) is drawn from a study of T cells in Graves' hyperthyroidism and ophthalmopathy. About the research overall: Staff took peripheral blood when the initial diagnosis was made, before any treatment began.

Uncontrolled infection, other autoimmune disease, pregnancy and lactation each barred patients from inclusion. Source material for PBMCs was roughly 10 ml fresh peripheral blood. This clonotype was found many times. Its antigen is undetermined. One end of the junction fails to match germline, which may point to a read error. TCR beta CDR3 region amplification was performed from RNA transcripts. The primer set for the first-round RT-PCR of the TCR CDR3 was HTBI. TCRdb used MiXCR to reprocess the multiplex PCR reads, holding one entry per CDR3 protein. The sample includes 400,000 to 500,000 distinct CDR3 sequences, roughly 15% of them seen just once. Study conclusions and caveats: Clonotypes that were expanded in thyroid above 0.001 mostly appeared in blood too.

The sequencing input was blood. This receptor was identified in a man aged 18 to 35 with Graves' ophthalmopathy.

In DNA form, the CDR3 reads TGTGCCAGCAGCGAAGGGGGACAGGGCCGTGAAAAACTGTTTTTT. Translated, it gives CASSEGGQGREKLFF. The chain couples TRBV2 to TRBJ1-4; 9 bases are shared with TRBD1. The CDR3 has 15 residues. Germline loops: CDR1 SNHLY, CDR2 FYNNEI.